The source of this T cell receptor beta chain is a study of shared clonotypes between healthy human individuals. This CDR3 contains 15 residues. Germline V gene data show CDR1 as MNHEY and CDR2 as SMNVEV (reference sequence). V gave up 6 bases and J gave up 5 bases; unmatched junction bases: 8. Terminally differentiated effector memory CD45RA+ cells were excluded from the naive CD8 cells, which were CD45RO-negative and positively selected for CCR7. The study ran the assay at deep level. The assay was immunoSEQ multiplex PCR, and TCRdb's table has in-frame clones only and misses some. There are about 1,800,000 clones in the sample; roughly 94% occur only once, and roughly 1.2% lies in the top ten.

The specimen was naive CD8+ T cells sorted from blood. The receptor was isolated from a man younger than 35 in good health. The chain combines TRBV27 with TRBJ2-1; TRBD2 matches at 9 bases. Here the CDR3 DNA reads TGTGCCAGCAGCTTTTTAGCGGGGGCCAACAATGAGCAGTTCTTC. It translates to CASSFLAGANNEQFF.